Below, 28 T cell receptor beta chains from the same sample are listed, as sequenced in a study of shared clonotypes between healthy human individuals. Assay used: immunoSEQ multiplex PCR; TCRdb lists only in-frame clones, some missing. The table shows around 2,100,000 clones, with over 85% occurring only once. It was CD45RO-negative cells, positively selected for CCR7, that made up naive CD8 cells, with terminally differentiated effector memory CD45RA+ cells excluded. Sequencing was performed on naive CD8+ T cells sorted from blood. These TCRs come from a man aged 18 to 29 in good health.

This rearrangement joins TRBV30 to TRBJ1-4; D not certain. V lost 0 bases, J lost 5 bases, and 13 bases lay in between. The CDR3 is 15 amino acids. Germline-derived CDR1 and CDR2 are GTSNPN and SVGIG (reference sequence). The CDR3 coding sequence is TGTGCCTGGAGTGTAGAGGACGGAGAGAATGAAAAACTGTTTTTT. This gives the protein CAWSVEDGENEKLFF.

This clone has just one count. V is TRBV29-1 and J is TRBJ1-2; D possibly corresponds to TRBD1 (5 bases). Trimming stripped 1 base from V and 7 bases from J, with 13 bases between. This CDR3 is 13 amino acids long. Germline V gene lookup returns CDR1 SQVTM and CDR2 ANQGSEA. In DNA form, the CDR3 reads TGCAGCGTTGAAGGGGAGGGGTTGGGTGGCTACACCTTC. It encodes CSVEGEGLGGYTF.

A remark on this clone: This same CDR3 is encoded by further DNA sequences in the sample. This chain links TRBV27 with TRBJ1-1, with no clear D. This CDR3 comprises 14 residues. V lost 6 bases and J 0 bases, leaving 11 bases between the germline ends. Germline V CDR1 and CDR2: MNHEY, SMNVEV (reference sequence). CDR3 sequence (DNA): TGTGCCAGCAGCCCTACGGCCATGAACACTGAAGCTTTCTTT. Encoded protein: CASSPTAMNTEAFF.

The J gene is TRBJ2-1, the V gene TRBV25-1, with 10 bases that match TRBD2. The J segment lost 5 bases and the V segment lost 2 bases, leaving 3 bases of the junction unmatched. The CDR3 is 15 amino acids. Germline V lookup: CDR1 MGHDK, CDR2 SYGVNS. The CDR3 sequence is CASSEEGLANNEQFF. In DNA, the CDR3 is TGTGCCAGCAGTGAAGAGGGACTAGCGAACAATGAGCAGTTCTTC.

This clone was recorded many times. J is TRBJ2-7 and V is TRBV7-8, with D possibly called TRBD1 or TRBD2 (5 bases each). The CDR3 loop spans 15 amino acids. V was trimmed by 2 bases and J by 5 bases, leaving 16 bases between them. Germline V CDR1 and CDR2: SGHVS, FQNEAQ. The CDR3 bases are TGTGCCAGCAGCTTATGGGGCAGGGACGATGACGAGCAGTACTTC. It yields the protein CASSLWGRDDDEQYF.

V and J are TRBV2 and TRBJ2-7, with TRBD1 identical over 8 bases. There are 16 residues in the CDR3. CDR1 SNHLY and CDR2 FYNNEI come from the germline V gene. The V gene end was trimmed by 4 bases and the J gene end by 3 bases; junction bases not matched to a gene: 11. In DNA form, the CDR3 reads TGTGCCAGCAGTGCTGTCGAGGGACAGGAGTTCTACGAGCAGTACTTC. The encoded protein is CASSAVEGQEFYEQYF.

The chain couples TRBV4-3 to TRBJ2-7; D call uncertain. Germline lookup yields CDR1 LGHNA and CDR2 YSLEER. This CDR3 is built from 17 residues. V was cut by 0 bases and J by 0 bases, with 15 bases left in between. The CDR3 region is CASSQEPHPRTSYEQYF. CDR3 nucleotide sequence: TGCGCCAGCAGCCAAGAACCCCACCCGCGGACCTCCTACGAGCAGTACTTC.

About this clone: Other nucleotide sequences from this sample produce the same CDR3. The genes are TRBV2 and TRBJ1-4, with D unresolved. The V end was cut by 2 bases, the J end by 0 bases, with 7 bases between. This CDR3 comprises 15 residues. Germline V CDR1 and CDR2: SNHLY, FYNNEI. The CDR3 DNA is TGTGCCAGCAGTGAAAGCACAGCAACTAATGAAAAACTGTTTTTT. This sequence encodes CASSESTATNEKLFF.

CDR3 protein: CASSAQGPGLYEQYF. CDR3 sequence (DNA): TGTGCCAGCAGTGCACAGGGTCCGGGCCTCTACGAGCAGTACTTC. J is TRBJ2-7 and V is TRBV6-5; tentative D call: TRBD1 (6 bases). This CDR3 is 15 amino acids long. V was shortened by 5 bases and J by 3 bases, with 17 bases between the two germline ends. Germline V gives CDR1 MNHEY, CDR2 SVGAGI.

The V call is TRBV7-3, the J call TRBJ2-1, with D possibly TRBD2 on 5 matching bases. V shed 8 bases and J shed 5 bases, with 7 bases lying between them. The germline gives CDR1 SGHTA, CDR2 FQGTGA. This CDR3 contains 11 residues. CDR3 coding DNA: TGTGCCAGCGAGGGAAACAATGAGCAGTTCTTC. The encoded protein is CASEGNNEQFF.

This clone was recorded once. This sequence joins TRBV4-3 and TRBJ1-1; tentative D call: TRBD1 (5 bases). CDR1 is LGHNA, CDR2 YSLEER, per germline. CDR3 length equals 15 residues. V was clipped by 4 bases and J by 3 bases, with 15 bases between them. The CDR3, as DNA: TGCGCCAGCAGCCGGTTACGGGACGGTGACACTGAAGCTTTCTTT. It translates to CASSRLRDGDTEAFF.

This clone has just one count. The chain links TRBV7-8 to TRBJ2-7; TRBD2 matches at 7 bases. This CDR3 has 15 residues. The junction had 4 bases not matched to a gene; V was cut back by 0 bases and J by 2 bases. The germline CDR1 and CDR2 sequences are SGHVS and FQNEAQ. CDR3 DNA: TGTGCCAGCAGCTTAGCGGCGGGAGAAACCTACGAGCAGTACTTC. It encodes CASSLAAGETYEQYF.

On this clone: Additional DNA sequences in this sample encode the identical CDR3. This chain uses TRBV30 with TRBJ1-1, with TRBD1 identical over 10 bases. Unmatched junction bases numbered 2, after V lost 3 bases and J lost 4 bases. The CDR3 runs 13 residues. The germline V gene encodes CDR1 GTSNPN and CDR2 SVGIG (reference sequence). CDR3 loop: CAWSGQGGTEAFF. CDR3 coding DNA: TGTGCCTGGAGCGGACAGGGGGGCACTGAAGCTTTCTTT.

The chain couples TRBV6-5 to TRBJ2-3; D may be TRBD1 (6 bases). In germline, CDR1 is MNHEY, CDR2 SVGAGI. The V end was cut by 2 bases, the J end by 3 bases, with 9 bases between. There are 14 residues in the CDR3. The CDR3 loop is CASSYGTWTDTQYF. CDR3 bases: TGTGCCAGCAGTTACGGGACATGGACAGATACGCAGTATTTT.

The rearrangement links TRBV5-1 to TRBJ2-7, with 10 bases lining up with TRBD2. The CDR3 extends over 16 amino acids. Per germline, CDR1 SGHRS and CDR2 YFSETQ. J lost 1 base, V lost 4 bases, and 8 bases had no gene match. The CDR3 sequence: CASSLDLAGASYEQYF. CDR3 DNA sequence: TGCGCCAGCAGCCTCGATCTAGCGGGAGCGTCCTACGAGCAGTACTTC. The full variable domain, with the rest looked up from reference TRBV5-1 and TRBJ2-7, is KAGVTQTPRYLIKTRGQQVTLSCSPISGHRSVSWYQQTPGQGLQFLFEYFSETQRNKGNFPGRFSGRQFSNSRSEMNVSTLELGDSALYLCASSLDLAGASYEQYFGPGTRLTVT.

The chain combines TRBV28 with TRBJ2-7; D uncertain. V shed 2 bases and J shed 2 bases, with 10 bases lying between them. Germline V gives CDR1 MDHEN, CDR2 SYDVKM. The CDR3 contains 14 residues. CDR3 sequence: CASSLGGNPYEQYF. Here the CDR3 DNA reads TGTGCCAGCAGTTTAGGTGGGAACCCCTACGAGCAGTACTTC.

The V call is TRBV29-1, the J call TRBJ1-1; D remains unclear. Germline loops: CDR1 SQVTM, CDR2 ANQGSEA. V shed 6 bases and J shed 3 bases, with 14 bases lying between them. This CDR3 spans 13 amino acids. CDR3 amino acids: CSVCHKRDTEAFF. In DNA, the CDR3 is TGCAGCGTCTGTCATAAGAGGGACACTGAAGCTTTCTTT. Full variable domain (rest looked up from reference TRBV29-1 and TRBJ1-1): SAVISQKPSRDICQRGTSLTIQCQVDSQVTMMFWYRQQPGQSLTLIATANQGSEATYESGFVIDKFPISRPNLTFSTLTVSNMSPEDSSIYLCSVCHKRDTEAFFGQGTRLTVV.

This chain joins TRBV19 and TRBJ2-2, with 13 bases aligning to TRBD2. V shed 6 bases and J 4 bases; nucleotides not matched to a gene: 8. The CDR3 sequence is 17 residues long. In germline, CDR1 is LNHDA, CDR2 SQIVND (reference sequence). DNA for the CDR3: TGTGCCAGTAGAAATAAGGGACTAGCGGGGAGCACCGGGGAGCTGTTTTTT. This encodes CASRNKGLAGSTGELFF.

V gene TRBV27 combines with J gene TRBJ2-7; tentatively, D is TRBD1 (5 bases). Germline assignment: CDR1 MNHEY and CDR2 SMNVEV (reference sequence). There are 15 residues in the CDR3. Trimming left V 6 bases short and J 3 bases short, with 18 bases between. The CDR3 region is CASRLWVDNFYEQYF. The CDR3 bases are TGTGCCAGCAGACTTTGGGTGGACAACTTCTACGAGCAGTACTTC.

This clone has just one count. The CDR3 region has the DNA TGTGCCAGCAGTTACTCGGGACTAGCCAAAAACATTCAGTACTTC. Translation: CASSYSGLAKNIQYF. The V gene is TRBV6-5, the J gene TRBJ2-4; the D gene is possibly TRBD2 (6 bases). Trimming removed 0 bases from V and 0 bases from J, with 6 bases in between. This CDR3 is built from 15 residues. Germline values: CDR1 MNHEY, CDR2 SVGAGI.

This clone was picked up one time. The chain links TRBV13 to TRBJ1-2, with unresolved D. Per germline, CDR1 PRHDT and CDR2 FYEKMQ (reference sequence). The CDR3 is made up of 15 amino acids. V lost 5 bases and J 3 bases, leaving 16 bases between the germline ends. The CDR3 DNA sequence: TGTGCCAGCAGCCACGAAAGGGTCTCCTACTATGGCTACACCTTC. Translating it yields CASSHERVSYYGYTF.

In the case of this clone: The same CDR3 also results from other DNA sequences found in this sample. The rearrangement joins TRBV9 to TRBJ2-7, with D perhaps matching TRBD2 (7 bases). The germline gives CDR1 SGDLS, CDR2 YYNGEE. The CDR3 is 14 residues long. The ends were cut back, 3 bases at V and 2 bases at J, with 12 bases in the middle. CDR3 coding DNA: TGTGCCAGCAGCGCGGGGGGCTGGGCCTACGAGCAGTACTTC. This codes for CASSAGGWAYEQYF.

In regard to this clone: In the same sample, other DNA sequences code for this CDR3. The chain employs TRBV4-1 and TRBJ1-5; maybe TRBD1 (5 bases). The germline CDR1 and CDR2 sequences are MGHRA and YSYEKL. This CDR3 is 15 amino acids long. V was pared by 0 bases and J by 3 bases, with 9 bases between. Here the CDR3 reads CASSQEATVNQPQHF. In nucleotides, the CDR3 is TGCGCCAGCAGCCAAGAGGCGACAGTCAATCAGCCCCAGCATTTT.

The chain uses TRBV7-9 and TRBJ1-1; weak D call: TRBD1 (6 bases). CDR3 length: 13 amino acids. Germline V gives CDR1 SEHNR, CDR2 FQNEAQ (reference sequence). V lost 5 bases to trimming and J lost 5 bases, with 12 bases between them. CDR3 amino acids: CASSILTGTEAFF. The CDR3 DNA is TGTGCCAGCAGCATATTGACAGGTACTGAAGCTTTCTTT.

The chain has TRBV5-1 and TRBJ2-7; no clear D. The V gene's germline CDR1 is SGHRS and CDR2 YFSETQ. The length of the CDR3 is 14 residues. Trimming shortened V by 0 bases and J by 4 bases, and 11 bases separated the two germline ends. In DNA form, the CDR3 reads TGCGCCAGCAGCTTGGTTGAACTACCGTACGAGCAGTACTTC. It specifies CASSLVELPYEQYF.

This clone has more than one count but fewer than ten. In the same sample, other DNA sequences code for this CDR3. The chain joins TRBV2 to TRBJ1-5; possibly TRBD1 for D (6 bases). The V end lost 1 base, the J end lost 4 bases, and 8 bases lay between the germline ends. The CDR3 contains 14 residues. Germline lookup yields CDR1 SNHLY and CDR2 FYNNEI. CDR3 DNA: TGTGCCAGCAGTGAAGGGCAGGGGAATCAGCCCCAGCATTTT. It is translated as CASSEGQGNQPQHF.

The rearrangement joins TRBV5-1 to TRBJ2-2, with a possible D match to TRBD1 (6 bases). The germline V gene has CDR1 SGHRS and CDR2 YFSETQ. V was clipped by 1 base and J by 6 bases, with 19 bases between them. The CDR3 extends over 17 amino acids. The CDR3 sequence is CASSLTGQVVFAGELFF. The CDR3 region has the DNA TGCGCCAGCAGCTTGACAGGGCAAGTTGTTTTCGCCGGGGAGCTGTTTTTT.

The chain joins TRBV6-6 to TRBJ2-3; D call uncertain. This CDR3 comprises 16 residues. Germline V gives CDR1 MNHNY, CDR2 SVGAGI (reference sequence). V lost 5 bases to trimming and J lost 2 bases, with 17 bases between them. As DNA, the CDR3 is TGTGCCAGCAGTCCTTGGAATCCCTACTACACAGATACGCAGTATTTT. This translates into CASSPWNPYYTDTQYF.